Sequencing of this T cell receptor beta chain was carried out in a study of T cell responses to AZD1222 COVID-19 vaccine. Points on this clone: The antigen remains undetermined.

From germline, CDR1 is SGHNT and CDR2 YYREEE (reference sequence). V shed 4 bases and J shed 4 bases, with 18 bases lying between them. The CDR3 has 16 amino acids. Study results and limitations: Two AZD1222 administrations were followed by greater Spike-specific TCR breadth and depth. Of the AZD1222 recipients, only five to seven were seropositive at baseline.

Using immunoSEQ multiplex PCR, the repertoire was profiled, and TCRdb retains in-frame clones only, with some absent. The sample comprises 100,000 to 120,000 clones, more than 70% of which are singletons, and about 3.5% rests with the top ten. The clonotype originates from an adult in good health. Sequenced here: peripheral blood, sampled on day 0 of AZD1222 vaccination. The genes are TRBV5-4 and TRBJ1-3; TRBD1 might be the D (6 bases). The CDR3 here is CASSPTWGGQGNTIYF. DNA for the CDR3: TGTGCCAGCAGCCCAACATGGGGGGGCCAAGGAAACACCATATATTTT.